The 22 T cell receptor beta chains below come from one sample, sequenced in a study of shared clonotypes between healthy human individuals. Libraries were prepared by immunoSEQ multiplex PCR; TCRdb keeps only in-frame clonotypes and omits some of them. The sample lists fewer than 3 million clones, about 90% seen once, with approximately 0.4% in the top ten. Sequenced input: naive CD4+ T cells from PBMCs. Described subset: CD45RA+ positively selected. Source of these receptors: a man younger than 35 in good health. Some clones in this sample may be carry-over from other donors' samples.

This clone was observed a single time. The genes are TRBV9 and TRBJ2-1, with a tentative D call TRBD2 (5 bases). CDR3 length: 13 residues. The germline V gene encodes CDR1 SGDLS and CDR2 YYNGEE. Trimming cost V 0 bases and J 10 bases, with 11 bases left between them. CDR3 residues: CASSVADSAEQFF. The CDR3 bases are TGTGCCAGCAGCGTAGCTGATAGCGCGGAGCAGTTCTTC.

The chain carries TRBV10-3 and TRBJ1-2, with D perhaps TRBD1 (5 bases). The CDR3 runs 14 residues. Looked up from germline, CDR1 is ENHRY and CDR2 is SYGVKD. Trimming left V 0 bases short and J 8 bases short, with 13 bases between. The CDR3 DNA sequence: TGTGCCATCAGTGAGTCGGCAGGGCTGGGCGGCTACACCTTC. Amino acid sequence: CAISESAGLGGYTF.

About this clone itself: This sample includes further DNA sequences coding for the same CDR3. The chain joins TRBV18 to TRBJ2-5; TRBD2 is a possible D gene (5 bases). The CDR3 contains 12 residues. The V and J ends lost 3 bases and 3 bases respectively, with 5 bases between them. Germline CDR1 reads KGHSH; CDR2 reads LQKENI. The CDR3 reads CASSPGEETQYF. The CDR3 nucleotides read TGTGCCAGCTCACCCGGGGAAGAGACCCAGTACTTC.

The CDR3 DNA follows: TGTGCCAGCAGCGGGTGGCCAGGGCGGGAGGGGAAGGGAGAGACCCAGTACTTC. It yields the protein CASSGWPGREGKGETQYF. The chain couples TRBV5-6 to TRBJ2-5, with 9 bases identical to TRBD2. The CDR3 length is 18 residues. After removal of 4 bases from V and 4 bases from J, the junction contained 17 bases not matched to a gene. From germline, CDR1 is SGHDT and CDR2 YYEEEE.

V usage is TRBV27 and J usage is TRBJ1-2; D may be TRBD1 (5 bases). CDR1 is MNHEY, CDR2 SMNVEV, per germline (reference sequence). The V end lost 6 bases, the J end lost 2 bases, and 16 bases lay between the germline ends. The CDR3 extends over 15 amino acids. The CDR3 region has the DNA TGTGCCAGCAGCAGGACACCGTCATTCAACTATGGCTACACCTTC. It codes for CASSRTPSFNYGYTF.

This clone was detected a few times. Distinct nucleotide sequences in the sample also encode this CDR3. The rearrangement joins TRBV9 to TRBJ1-1, with D perhaps matching TRBD1 (5 bases). The ends were cut back, 0 bases at V and 8 bases at J, with 8 bases in the middle. CDR3 length: 12 residues. Germline lookup yields CDR1 SGDLS and CDR2 YYNGEE. DNA of the CDR3: TGTGCCAGCAGCGTAGCGAGGGGAGAAGCTTTCTTT. Amino acid sequence: CASSVARGEAFF.

This clone occurred once. This chain links TRBV9 with TRBJ2-1; possibly TRBD2 for D (5 bases). The V gene lost 0 bases and the J gene lost 2 bases, with 9 bases spanning the gap. The CDR3 spans 15 residues. CDR1 and CDR2 (germline): SGDLS, YYNGEE. The CDR3 here is CASSVVARAYNEQFF. DNA of the CDR3: TGTGCCAGCAGCGTAGTAGCGCGCGCCTACAATGAGCAGTTCTTC.

The gene calls are TRBV28 and TRBJ2-7; weak D call: TRBD1 (5 bases). The CDR3 length is 13 residues. Germline V CDR1 and CDR2: MDHEN, SYDVKM. Trimming shortened V by 3 bases and J by 4 bases, and 10 bases separated the two germline ends. The CDR3 sequence is CASSFPGWYEQYF. The CDR3 coding sequence is TGTGCCAGCAGTTTTCCAGGGTGGTACGAGCAGTACTTC. Based on the CDR3 plus reference TRBV28 and TRBJ2-7, the full variable domain is DVKVTQSSRYLVKRTGEKVFLECVQDMDHENMFWYRQDPGLGLRLIYFSYDVKMKEKGDIPEGYSVSREKKERFSLILESASTNQTSMYLCASSFPGWYEQYFGPGTRLTVT.

The CDR3 loop is CASTRLHGGSNTGELFF. The DNA for the CDR3 is TGCGCCAGCACCCGCCTACATGGCGGTTCGAACACCGGGGAGCTGTTTTTT. J is TRBJ2-2 and V is TRBV4-3; D gene unclear. This CDR3 spans 17 amino acids. V was trimmed by 7 bases and J by 0 bases, leaving 18 bases between them. The germline V gene has CDR1 LGHNA and CDR2 YSLEER.

This rearrangement joins TRBV11-2 to TRBJ2-5; D is uncertain. V was trimmed by 1 base and J by 2 bases, leaving 11 bases between them. The germline V gene has CDR1 SGHAT and CDR2 FQNNGV. CDR3 size: 15 residues. This chain's CDR3 is CASSLVGQVQETQYF. CDR3 nucleotides: TGTGCCAGCAGCTTAGTTGGGCAGGTTCAAGAGACCCAGTACTTC. The complete variable domain, with remaining parts taken from reference TRBV11-2 and TRBJ2-5, reads EAGVAQSPRYKIIEKRQSVAFWCNPISGHATLYWYQQILGQGPKLLIQFQNNGVVDDSQLPKDRFSAERLKGVDSTLKIQPAKLEDSAVYLCASSLVGQVQETQYFGPGTRLLVL.

This clone appeared a single time. The chain links TRBV2 to TRBJ1-4, with 9 positions matching TRBD1. V gave up 9 bases and J gave up 8 bases; unmatched junction bases: 10. Germline CDR1 and CDR2: SNHLY and FYNNEI. The CDR3 runs 14 residues. CDR3 region: CARRFGTGTEKLFF. CDR3 nucleotide sequence: TGTGCCAGAAGATTCGGGACAGGGACCGAAAAACTGTTTTTT.

Concerning this clone itself: Other DNA sequences in this sample translate to the same CDR3. The genes are TRBV4-2 and TRBJ2-1, with 13 nucleotides matching TRBD2. Germline-derived CDR1 and CDR2 are LGHNA and YNFKEQ. The CDR3 extends over 16 amino acids. With 3 bases clipped from V and 4 bases from J, the junction kept 3 bases outside the gene matches. The CDR3 region is CASSQRGLAGYNEQFF. In DNA form, the CDR3 reads TGTGCCAGCAGCCAGAGGGGACTAGCGGGATACAATGAGCAGTTCTTC.

With respect to this clone: This could be a read error, since a much larger clone is one nucleotide away. The chain uses TRBV7-9 and TRBJ2-1; D remains unclear. The V and J ends lost 6 bases and 0 bases respectively, with 6 bases between them. CDR1 is SEHNR and CDR2 is FQNEAQ in the germline V gene (reference sequence). The CDR3 consists of 13 residues. The CDR3 sequence: CASSSDSYNEQFF. The DNA for the CDR3 is TGTGCCAGCAGTTCGGACTCCTACAATGAGCAGTTCTTC. Complete variable domain (other parts from reference TRBV7-9 and TRBJ2-1): DTGVSQNPRHKITKRGQNVTFRCDPISEHNRLYWYRQTLGQGPEFLTYFQNEAQLEKSRLLSDRFSAERPKGSFSTLEIQRTEQGDSAMYLCASSSDSYNEQFFGPGTRLTVL.

The V call is TRBV11-2, the J call TRBJ2-1; TRBD2 aligns across 7 bases. The CDR3 consists of 16 residues. Germline-derived CDR1 and CDR2 are SGHAT and FQNNGV. V was clipped by 4 bases and J by 8 bases; unmatched bases: 14. CDR3 protein: CASSSSTGEGRYEQFF. CDR3 coding DNA: TGTGCCAGCAGCTCATCTACGGGGGAGGGCCGCTATGAGCAGTTCTTC. The full variable domain, with the rest looked up from reference TRBV11-2 and TRBJ2-1, is EAGVAQSPRYKIIEKRQSVAFWCNPISGHATLYWYQQILGQGPKLLIQFQNNGVVDDSQLPKDRFSAERLKGVDSTLKIQPAKLEDSAVYLCASSSSTGEGRYEQFFGPGTRLTVL.

The chain carries TRBV25-1 and TRBJ1-3, with D perhaps matching TRBD1 (5 bases). Germline V CDR1 and CDR2: MGHDK, SYGVNS. Trimming removed 4 bases from V and 4 bases from J, with 11 bases in between. The CDR3 has 14 residues. The DNA of the CDR3 is TGTGCCAGCAGTGGGGCGGGGGTCGGAAACACCATATATTTT. It is translated as CASSGAGVGNTIYF.

The chain carries TRBV29-1 and TRBJ2-1; TRBD1 matches at 10 bases. The CDR3 has 14 amino acids. V lost 7 bases, J lost 0 bases, and 3 bases stayed unmatched. CDR1 and CDR2 from the germline V gene are SQVTM and ANQGSEA. The CDR3 is CSGDRGFSYNEQFF. CDR3 DNA sequence: TGCAGCGGGGACAGGGGATTCTCCTACAATGAGCAGTTCTTC.

The chain links TRBV6-5 to TRBJ2-5; D possibly corresponds to TRBD1 (5 bases). Germline V CDR1 and CDR2: MNHEY, SVGAGI. Trimming pared 0 bases from V and 3 bases from J, leaving 11 bases between. CDR3 length: 15 residues. CDR3 protein: CASSYSKTVKETQYF. CDR3 nucleotides: TGTGCCAGCAGTTACTCGAAGACAGTCAAAGAGACCCAGTACTTC.

The CDR3 coding sequence is TGTGCCAGCAGCTTGGACAGGGAAGGAGATACGCAGTATTTT. This codes for CASSLDREGDTQYF. The chain uses TRBV5-6 and TRBJ2-3, with D perhaps matching TRBD1 (6 bases). V lost 0 bases to trimming and J lost 5 bases, with 10 bases between them. Germline V gene lookup returns CDR1 SGHDT and CDR2 YYEEEE. The CDR3 extends over 14 amino acids.

The chain joins TRBV2 to TRBJ1-1; tentative D call: TRBD1 (5 bases). The CDR3 spans 12 residues. Trimming took off 7 bases at V and 11 bases at J, with 17 bases between the two ends. The germline V gene has CDR1 SNHLY and CDR2 FYNNEI. This CDR3 is CASKGEGDDAFF. The CDR3 nucleotides are TGTGCCAGCAAGGGTGAAGGGGATGACGCTTTCTTT.

The chain uses TRBV11-2 and TRBJ2-1, with 7 bases identical to TRBD1. This CDR3 is built from 15 residues. Per germline, CDR1 SGHAT and CDR2 FQNNGV. V gave up 3 bases and J gave up 8 bases; unmatched junction bases: 10. CDR3 protein: CASSFGQVLQHEQFF. CDR3 sequence (DNA): TGTGCCAGCAGCTTCGGACAGGTACTACAACATGAGCAGTTCTTC.

In this sample, this clone turned up once. The chain carries TRBV27 and TRBJ2-3; D remains unclear. The CDR3 contains 13 residues. The germline gives CDR1 MNHEY, CDR2 SMNVEV (reference sequence). Trimming removed 7 bases at V and 2 bases at J, with 10 bases between. The CDR3 sequence: CASTSDHTDTQYF. DNA of the CDR3: TGTGCCAGCACGTCGGACCACACAGATACGCAGTATTTT.

The sample holds one count of this clone. CDR3 protein: CASTGGRVAYEQYF. The CDR3 DNA reads TGTGCCAGCACCGGCGGGAGGGTCGCCTACGAGCAGTACTTC. The chain uses TRBV6-1 and TRBJ2-7; 9 positions match TRBD2. V lost 7 bases and J lost 2; bases outside the gene matches: 6. CDR3 size: 14 residues. Germline lookup yields CDR1 MNHNS and CDR2 SASEGT.